Listed below are T cell receptor beta chains from one sample, sequenced in a study of blood T cell repertoires in COVID-19. The repertoire was sequenced with immunoSEQ multiplex PCR; TCRdb's copy has only in-frame clones and lacks some. The sample has approximately 65,000 clones; around 84% are singletons. The sample was peripheral blood. The receptors shown here come from a man aged 50 to 60 with acute or convalescent COVID-19. The CDR3 runs from the conserved cysteine through the conserved F or W. The order of the fields is V gene, D gene, clone size, J gene, CDR3 DNA, CDR3 protein. The D gene is left open where the match is weak. Not all rows give a size; the values are once, few, many and, for expanded clones, a class.

>TRBV19|NA|NA|TRBJ1-2
TGTGCCAGTAGTCCCGGGGGGGGTGTCGTTAACTATGGCTACACCTTC
CASSPGGGVVNYGYTF
>TRBV27|TRBD1|NA|TRBJ1-1
TGTGCCAGCAGGGCCGGGACAGGGGGGATCACTGAAGCTTTCTTT
CASRAGTGGITEAFF
>TRBV19|NA|many|TRBJ1-5
TGTGCCAGTAAGTCCCGGGAGGGAAGACCTAGCAATCAGCCCCAGCATTTT
CASKSREGRPSNQPQHF
>TRBV11-2|NA|NA|TRBJ2-5
TGTGCCAGCAGCTCACGCGGAGGGCCAGAGACCCAGTACTTC
CASSSRGGPETQYF
>TRBV11-2|TRBD1|NA|TRBJ2-2
TGTGCCAGCAATAGGGGGCGGACGGACACCGGGGAGCTGTTTTTT
CASNRGRTDTGELFF
>TRBV11-3|NA|NA|TRBJ1-2
TGTGCCAGCAGCCTCGGCGCCGGAGGCTATGGCTACACCTTC
CASSLGAGGYGYTF
>TRBV6-6|TRBD1|NA|TRBJ2-5
TGTGCCAGCATGAGGACAGGGGGAGAGACCCAGTACTTC
CASMRTGGETQYF
>TRBV13|NA|NA|TRBJ2-2
TGTGCCAGCAGCTTACGGGGGACTTTAGCTGGGAACGGGGAGCTGTTTTTT
CASSLRGTLAGNGELFF
>TRBV11-2|TRBD2|NA|TRBJ2-7
TGTGCCAGCAGCTCGACCCTAGCGGGAGCGCGGGAGCAGTACTTC
CASSSTLAGAREQYF
>TRBV6-1|NA|NA|TRBJ1-5
TGTGCCAGCAGTGACAGTCAAGGCAATCAGCCCCAGCATTTT
CASSDSQGNQPQHF
>TRBV11-2|NA|NA|TRBJ1-3
TGTGCCAGCAGCTACCCGGTGGCAGGGGATCCCAGAAACACCATATATTTT
CASSYPVAGDPRNTIYF
>TRBV3-1/TRBV3-2|NA|NA|TRBJ1-1
TGTGCCAGCAGCCAAGGGACTTGGAACACTGAAGCTTTCTTT
CASSQGTWNTEAFF
>TRBV9|NA|NA|TRBJ2-7
TGTGCCAGCAGCCTAACCCCGTCCTACGAGCAGTACTTC
CASSLTPSYEQYF
>TRBV10-3|NA|NA|TRBJ1-2
TGTGCCATCAGTGAGTCGGACAGAGCTAACTATGGCTACACCTTC
CAISESDRANYGYTF
>TRBV15|NA|few|TRBJ1-5
TGTGCCACCAGCAGAGATTTTACCGGCGGCCAGCCCCAGCATTTT
CATSRDFTGGQPQHF
>TRBV9|TRBD2|NA|TRBJ2-7
TGTGCCAGCAGCGTATGGGGAAGCGGGAGTAACGAGCAGTACTTC
CASSVWGSGSNEQYF
>TRBV6-5|TRBD1|once|TRBJ2-3
TGTGCCAGCAGACCCGGGACAGGGAGGGATACGCAGTATTTT
CASRPGTGRDTQYF
>TRBV7-3|NA|NA|TRBJ1-6
TGTGCCAGCAGCCTATACAGGGCTCTTAATTCACCCCTCCACTTT
CASSLYRALNSPLHF
>TRBV27|NA|NA|TRBJ2-3
TGTGCCAGCAGCCCTTCTACAGATACGCAGTATTTT
CASSPSTDTQYF
>TRBV24-1|NA|NA|TRBJ2-1
TGTGCCACCAGTGATTTGCTGACACCCTACAATGAGCAGTTCTTC
CATSDLLTPYNEQFF
>TRBV7-2|NA|NA|TRBJ1-3
TGTGCCAGCAGCTTAGACCCGGGGACTCCTGGAAACACCATATATTTT
CASSLDPGTPGNTIYF
>TRBV30|NA|NA|TRBJ1-2
TGTGCCTGGAAAGGTCAGGCTTCTAACTATGGCTACACCTTC
CAWKGQASNYGYTF
>TRBV7-2|NA|NA|TRBJ1-5
TGTGCCAGCGAATGGGGGGACAATCAGCCCCAGCATTTT
CASEWGDNQPQHF
>TRBV9|TRBD1|NA|TRBJ1-1
TGTGCCAGCAGCGTGGAACAGGGGGCTGAAGCTTTCTTT
CASSVEQGAEAFF
>TRBV5-1|TRBD2|NA|TRBJ2-5
TGCGCCAGCAGCGGTAGCGGGGGGAGAGCGCAGACCCAGTACTTC
CASSGSGGRAQTQYF
>TRBV11-2|NA|NA|TRBJ2-5
TGTGCCAGCAGCTCGCCCAGGGTTCGAAGGACCCAGTACTTC
CASSSPRVRRTQYF
>TRBV7-3|NA|NA|TRBJ2-2
TGTGCCAGCAGCTTAACATCAGGGATCCGAACCGGGGAGCTGTTTTTT
CASSLTSGIRTGELFF
>TRBV10-3|NA|NA|TRBJ2-2
TGTGCCATCAGGGGGGGAGTTAACACCGGGGAGCTGTTTTTT
CAIRGGVNTGELFF
>TRBV5-5|TRBD1|NA|TRBJ2-7
TGTGCCAGCAGCTTCCGGGACAGGGGATACTCCTACGAGCAGTACTTC
CASSFRDRGYSYEQYF